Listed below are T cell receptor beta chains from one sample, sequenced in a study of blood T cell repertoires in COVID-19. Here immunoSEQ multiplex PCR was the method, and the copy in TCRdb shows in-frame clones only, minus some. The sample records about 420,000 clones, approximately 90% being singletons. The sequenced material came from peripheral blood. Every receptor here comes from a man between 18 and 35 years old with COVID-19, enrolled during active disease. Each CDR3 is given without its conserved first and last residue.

CDR3aa: ASSPWDRGGGELF
j_gene: TRBJ2-2
v_gene: TRBV11-3

CDR3aa: ASSQNREQY
j_gene: TRBJ2-7
v_gene: TRBV18

CDR3aa: ASSRRTSGGLEQF
j_gene: TRBJ2-1
v_gene: TRBV11-3

CDR3aa: ASSEGAGEQY
j_gene: TRBJ2-7
v_gene: TRBV2

CDR3aa: ASGFEAGGTGELF
j_gene: TRBJ2-2
v_gene: TRBV12-5

CDR3aa: ASSQDTITDTQY
j_gene: TRBJ2-3
v_gene: TRBV3-1/TRBV3-2

CDR3aa: ASSDYVGGTELF
j_gene: TRBJ2-2
v_gene: TRBV2

CDR3aa: ASSPLTRLGVGEQF
j_gene: TRBJ2-1
v_gene: TRBV11-2

CDR3aa: ASIPWTGWFYEQY
j_gene: TRBJ2-7
v_gene: TRBV11-2

CDR3aa: ASSLITGNTGELF
j_gene: TRBJ2-2
v_gene: TRBV5-4

CDR3aa: ASSPTAQAGEQY
j_gene: TRBJ2-7
v_gene: TRBV4-2

CDR3aa: ATRRLAYAYEQY
j_gene: TRBJ2-7
v_gene: TRBV5-4

CDR3aa: ASRAPTKNIQY
j_gene: TRBJ2-4
v_gene: TRBV19